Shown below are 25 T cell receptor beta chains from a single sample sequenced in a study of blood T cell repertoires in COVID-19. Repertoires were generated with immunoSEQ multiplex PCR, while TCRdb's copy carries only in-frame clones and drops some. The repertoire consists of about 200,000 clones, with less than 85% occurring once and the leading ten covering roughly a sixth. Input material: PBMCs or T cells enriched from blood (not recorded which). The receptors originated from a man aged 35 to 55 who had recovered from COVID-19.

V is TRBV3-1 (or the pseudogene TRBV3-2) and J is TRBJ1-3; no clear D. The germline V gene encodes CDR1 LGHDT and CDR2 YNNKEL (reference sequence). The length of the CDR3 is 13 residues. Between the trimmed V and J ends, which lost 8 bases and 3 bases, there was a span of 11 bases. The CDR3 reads CASGDPVGNTIYF. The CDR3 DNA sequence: TGTGCCAGCGGAGATCCAGTTGGAAACACCATATATTTT.

The CDR3: CASSLVTSGSLDEQFF. CDR3 in DNA: TGTGCCAGCAGCTTAGTGACTAGCGGGAGTTTAGATGAGCAGTTCTTC. The J gene is TRBJ2-1, the V gene TRBV7-9, with TRBD2 matching 12 bases. The CDR3 is made up of 16 amino acids. Germline V gene data show CDR1 as SEHNR and CDR2 as FQNEAQ (reference sequence). Unmatched junction bases numbered 6, after V lost 1 base and J lost 8 bases. Using reference TRBV7-9 and TRBJ2-1 for the parts outside the CDR3, the full variable domain is DTGVSQNPRHKITKRGQNVTFRCDPISEHNRLYWYRQTLGQGPEFLTYFQNEAQLEKSRLLSDRFSAERPKGSFSTLEIQRTEQGDSAMYLCASSLVTSGSLDEQFFGPGTRLTVL.

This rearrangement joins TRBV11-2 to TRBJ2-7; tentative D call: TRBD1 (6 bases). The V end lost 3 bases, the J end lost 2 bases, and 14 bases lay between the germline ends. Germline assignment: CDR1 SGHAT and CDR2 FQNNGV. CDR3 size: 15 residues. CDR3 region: CASSFDYGQTYEQYF. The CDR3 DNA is TGTGCCAGCAGCTTTGATTACGGACAGACCTACGAGCAGTACTTC.

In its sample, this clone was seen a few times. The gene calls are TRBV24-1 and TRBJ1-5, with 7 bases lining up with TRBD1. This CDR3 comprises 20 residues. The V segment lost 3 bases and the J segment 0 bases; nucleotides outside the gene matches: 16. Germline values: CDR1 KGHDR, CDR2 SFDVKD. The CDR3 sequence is CATSDPNRDSCGVSNQPQHF. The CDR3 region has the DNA TGTGCCACCAGTGATCCAAACCGGGACAGCTGCGGTGTTAGCAATCAGCCCCAGCATTTT.

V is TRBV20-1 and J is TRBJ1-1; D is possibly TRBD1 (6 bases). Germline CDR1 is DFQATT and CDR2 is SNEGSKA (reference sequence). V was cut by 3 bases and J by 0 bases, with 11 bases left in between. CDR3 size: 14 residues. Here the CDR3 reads CSASRGALNTEAFF. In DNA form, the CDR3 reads TGCAGTGCTAGTCGGGGGGCGCTGAACACTGAAGCTTTCTTT.

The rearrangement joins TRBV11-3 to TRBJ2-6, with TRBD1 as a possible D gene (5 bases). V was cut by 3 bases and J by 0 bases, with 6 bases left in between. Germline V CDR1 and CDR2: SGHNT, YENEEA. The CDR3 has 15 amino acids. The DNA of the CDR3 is TGTGCCAGCAGCTTTGACAGCTCTGGGGCCAACGTCCTGACTTTC. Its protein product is CASSFDSSGANVLTF.

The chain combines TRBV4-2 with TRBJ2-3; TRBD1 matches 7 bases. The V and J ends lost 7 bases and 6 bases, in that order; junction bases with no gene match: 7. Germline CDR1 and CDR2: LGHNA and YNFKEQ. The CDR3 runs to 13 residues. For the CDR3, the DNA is TGTGCCAGCAAAACTCAGGGGGTTGATACGCAGTATTTT. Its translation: CASKTQGVDTQYF.

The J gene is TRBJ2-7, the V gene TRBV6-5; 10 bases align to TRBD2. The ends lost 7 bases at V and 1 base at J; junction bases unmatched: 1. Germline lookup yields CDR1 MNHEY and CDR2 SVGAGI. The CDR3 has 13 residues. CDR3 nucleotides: TGTGCCAGCACTAGCGGGAGTTCCTACGAGCAGTACTTC. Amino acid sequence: CASTSGSSYEQYF.

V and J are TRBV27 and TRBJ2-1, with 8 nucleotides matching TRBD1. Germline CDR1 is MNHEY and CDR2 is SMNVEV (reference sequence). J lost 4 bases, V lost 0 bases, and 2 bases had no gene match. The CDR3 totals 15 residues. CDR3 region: CASSLSRGRYNEQFF. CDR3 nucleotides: TGTGCCAGCAGTTTATCCAGGGGGCGATACAATGAGCAGTTCTTC.

The CDR3 DNA follows: TGTGCCATCAGTGACGTGAACACTGAAGCTTTCTTT. As protein: CAISDVNTEAFF. The chain employs TRBV10-3 and TRBJ1-1; D call uncertain. Trimming stripped 3 bases from V and 0 bases from J, with 2 bases between. The germline V gene encodes CDR1 ENHRY and CDR2 SYGVKD. This CDR3 has 12 residues.

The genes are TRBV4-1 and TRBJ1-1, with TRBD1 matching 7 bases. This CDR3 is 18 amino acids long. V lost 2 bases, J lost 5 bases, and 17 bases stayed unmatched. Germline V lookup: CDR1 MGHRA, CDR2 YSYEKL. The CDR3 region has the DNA TGCGCCAGCAGCCAATTCCACCCGGCAGGGGGTGCGCTTACTGAAGCTTTCTTT. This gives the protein CASSQFHPAGGALTEAFF.

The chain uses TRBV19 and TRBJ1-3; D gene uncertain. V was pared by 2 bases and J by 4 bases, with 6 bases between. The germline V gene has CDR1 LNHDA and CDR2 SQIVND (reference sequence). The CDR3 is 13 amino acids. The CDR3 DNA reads TGTGCCAGTAGTATACTATCAGGAAACACCATATATTTT. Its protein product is CASSILSGNTIYF.

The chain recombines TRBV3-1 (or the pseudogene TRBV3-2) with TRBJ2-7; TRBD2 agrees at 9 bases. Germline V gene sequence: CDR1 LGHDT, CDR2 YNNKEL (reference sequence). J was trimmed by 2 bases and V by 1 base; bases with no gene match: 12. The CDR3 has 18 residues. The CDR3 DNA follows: TGTGCCAGCAGCCAAGGTAATAGCGGGAGCGCTCGAGCCTACGAGCAGTACTTC. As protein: CASSQGNSGSARAYEQYF.

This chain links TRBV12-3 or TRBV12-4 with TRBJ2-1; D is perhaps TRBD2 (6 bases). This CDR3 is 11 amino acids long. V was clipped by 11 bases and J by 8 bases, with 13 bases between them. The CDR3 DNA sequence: TGTGCCGTGGGGGGTTTTCATGAGCAGTTCTTC. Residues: CAVGGFHEQFF.

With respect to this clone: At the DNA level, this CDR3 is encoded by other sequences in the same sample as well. The CDR3 sequence: CASSSLNTGELFF. The CDR3 DNA is TGTGCCAGCAGTTCCCTTAACACCGGGGAGCTGTTTTTT. The chain uses TRBV27 and TRBJ2-2; no firm D call. This CDR3 has 13 residues. With 4 bases removed from V and 2 bases from J, the gap between germline ends came to 5 bases. From germline, CDR1 is MNHEY and CDR2 SMNVEV (reference sequence).

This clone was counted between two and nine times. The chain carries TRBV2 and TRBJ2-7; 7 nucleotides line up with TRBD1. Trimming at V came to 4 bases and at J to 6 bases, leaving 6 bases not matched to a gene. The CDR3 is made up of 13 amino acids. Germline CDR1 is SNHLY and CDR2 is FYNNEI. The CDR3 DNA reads TGTGCCAGCAGTGCGGGGACAGTTGGCGAGCAGTACTTC. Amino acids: CASSAGTVGEQYF.

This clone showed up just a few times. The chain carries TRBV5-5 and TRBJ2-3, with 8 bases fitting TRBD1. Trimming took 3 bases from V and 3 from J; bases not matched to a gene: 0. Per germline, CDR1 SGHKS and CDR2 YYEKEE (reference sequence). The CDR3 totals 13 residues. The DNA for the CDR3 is TGTGCCAGCAGCTGGACAGGGACAGATACGCAGTATTTT. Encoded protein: CASSWTGTDTQYF. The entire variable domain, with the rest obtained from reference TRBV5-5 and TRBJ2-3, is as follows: DAGVTQSPTHLIKTRGQQVTLRCSPISGHKSVSWYQQVLGQGPQFIFQYYEKEERGRGNFPDRFSARQFPNYSSELNVNALLLGDSALYLCASSWTGTDTQYFGPGTRLTVL.

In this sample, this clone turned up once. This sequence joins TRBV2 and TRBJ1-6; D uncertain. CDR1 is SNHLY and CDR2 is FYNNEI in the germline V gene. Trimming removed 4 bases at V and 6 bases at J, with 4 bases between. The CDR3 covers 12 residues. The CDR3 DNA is TGTGCCAGCAGTGTAGTTAATTCACCCCTCCACTTT. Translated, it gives CASSVVNSPLHF.

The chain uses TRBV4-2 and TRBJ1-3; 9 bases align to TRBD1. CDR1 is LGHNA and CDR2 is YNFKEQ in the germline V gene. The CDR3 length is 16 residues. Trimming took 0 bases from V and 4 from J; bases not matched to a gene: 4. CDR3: CASSQDPGTGGNTIYF. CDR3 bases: TGTGCCAGCAGCCAAGATCCGGGGACAGGGGGAAACACCATATATTTT.

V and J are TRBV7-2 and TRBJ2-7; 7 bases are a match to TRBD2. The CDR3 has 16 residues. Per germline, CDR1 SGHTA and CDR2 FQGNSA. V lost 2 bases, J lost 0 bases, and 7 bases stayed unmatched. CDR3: CASSLRGGRSSYEQYF. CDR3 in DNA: TGTGCCAGCAGCTTACGCGGGGGAAGGAGCTCCTACGAGCAGTACTTC.

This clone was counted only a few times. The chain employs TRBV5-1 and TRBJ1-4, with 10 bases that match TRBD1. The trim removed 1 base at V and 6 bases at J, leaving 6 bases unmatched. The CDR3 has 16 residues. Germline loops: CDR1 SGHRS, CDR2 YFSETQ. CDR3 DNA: TGCGCCAGCAGCTTGTTCCCTGGGACAGGGGATGAAAAACTGTTTTTT. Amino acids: CASSLFPGTGDEKLFF. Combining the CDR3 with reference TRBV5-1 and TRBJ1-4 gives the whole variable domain KAGVTQTPRYLIKTRGQQVTLSCSPISGHRSVSWYQQTPGQGLQFLFEYFSETQRNKGNFPGRFSGRQFSNSRSEMNVSTLELGDSALYLCASSLFPGTGDEKLFFGSGTQLSVL.

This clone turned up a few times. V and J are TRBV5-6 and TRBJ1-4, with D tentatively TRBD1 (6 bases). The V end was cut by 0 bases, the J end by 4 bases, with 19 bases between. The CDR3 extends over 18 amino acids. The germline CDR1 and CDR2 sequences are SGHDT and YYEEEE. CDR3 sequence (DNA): TGTGCCAGCAGCTTGGAAGTTGATTCTGGACAGTTTAATGAAAAACTGTTTTTT. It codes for CASSLEVDSGQFNEKLFF.

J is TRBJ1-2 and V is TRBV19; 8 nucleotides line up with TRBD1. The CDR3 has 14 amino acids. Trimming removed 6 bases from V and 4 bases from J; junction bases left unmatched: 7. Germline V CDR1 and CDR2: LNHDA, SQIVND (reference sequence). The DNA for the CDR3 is TGTGCCAGTAGACAGGGGGTTGAGATCTATGGCTACACCTTC. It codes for CASRQGVEIYGYTF.

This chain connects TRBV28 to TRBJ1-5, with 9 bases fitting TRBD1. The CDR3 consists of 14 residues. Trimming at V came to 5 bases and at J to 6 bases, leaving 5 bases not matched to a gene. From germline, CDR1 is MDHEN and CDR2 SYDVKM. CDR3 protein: CASSRTGGGQPQHF. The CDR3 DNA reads TGTGCCAGCAGTCGTACAGGGGGCGGTCAGCCCCAGCATTTT. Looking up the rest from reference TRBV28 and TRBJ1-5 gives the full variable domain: DVKVTQSSRYLVKRTGEKVFLECVQDMDHENMFWYRQDPGLGLRLIYFSYDVKMKEKGDIPEGYSVSREKKERFSLILESASTNQTSMYLCASSRTGGGQPQHFGDGTRLSIL.

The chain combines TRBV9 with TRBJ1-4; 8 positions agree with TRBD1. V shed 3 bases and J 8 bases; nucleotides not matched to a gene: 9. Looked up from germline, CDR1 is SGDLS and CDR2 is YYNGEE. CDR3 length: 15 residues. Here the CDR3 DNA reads TGTGCCAGCAGCGCGGATCTAGGGGACAGGGAAAAACTGTTTTTT. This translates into CASSADLGDREKLFF.